Shown below are 17 T cell receptor beta chains from a single sample sequenced in a study of T cell repertoires and HLA-DP antigens. Clones were read by immunoSEQ multiplex PCR, and TCRdb kept only the in-frame ones, dropping some. Among about 120,000 clones listed, more than 85% were seen once. For these TCRs, the target antigens are not known. What was sequenced was CD4+ T cells from PBMCs. These receptors were taken from a woman between 18 and 29 years old in good health and CMV-seronegative.

The CDR3 DNA is TGCGCCAGCAGCCCTCACCTTGGGGACTATGGCTACACCTTC. Its protein is CASSPHLGDYGYTF. V and J are TRBV4-1 and TRBJ1-2; D gene uncertain. Germline-derived CDR1 and CDR2 are MGHRA and YSYEKL. Between the trimmed V and J ends, which lost 4 bases and 3 bases, there was a span of 12 bases. The CDR3 totals 14 residues.

This clone has a handful of counts. The chain is built from TRBV10-3 and TRBJ2-6, with 15 positions matching TRBD2. With 6 bases clipped from V and 0 bases from J, the junction kept 9 bases outside the gene matches. The CDR3 covers 20 residues. Germline CDR1 ENHRY, CDR2 SYGVKD. The chain's CDR3 is CAIRPGLAGGGSSGANVLTF. As DNA, the CDR3 is TGTGCCATCAGGCCGGGACTAGCGGGAGGAGGGTCCTCTGGGGCCAACGTCCTGACTTTC.

The CDR3 bases are TGCGCCAGCAGCTTAATACCCTGGAAAGGCTCTGGAAACACCATATATTTT. It translates to CASSLIPWKGSGNTIYF. V usage is TRBV5-1 and J usage is TRBJ1-3, with D unresolved. V gave up 2 bases and J gave up 0 bases, with 15 bases separating them. This CDR3 comprises 17 residues. The germline V gene encodes CDR1 SGHRS and CDR2 YFSETQ.

The chain is built from TRBV5-1 and TRBJ2-5; 7 bases map to TRBD2. Germline V gives CDR1 SGHRS, CDR2 YFSETQ. CDR3 length: 14 residues. J was trimmed by 7 bases and V by 6 bases; bases with no gene match: 12. The CDR3 nucleotides read TGCGCCAGCAATCGTGAACTAGCGTTGTCGACCCAGTACTTC. It translates to CASNRELALSTQYF.

Concerning this clone: The limits of the CDR3 on the DNA are not certain, so only TCRdb's listed CDR3 is given. The chain couples TRBV6-5 to TRBJ2-3; TRBD2 is the table's D call and was not checked against the DNA. The CDR3 region is 15 residues in length, termini included. The germline gives CDR1 MNHEY, CDR2 SVGAGI. The CDR3 loop is CASSYSIVGGGSKYF.

Comment on this clone: At one boundary the junction diverges from the germline segment, which might be a read error. V usage is TRBV11-2 and J usage is TRBJ1-1, with D possibly matching TRBD1 (5 bases). Germline lookup yields CDR1 SGHAT and CDR2 FQNNGV. This CDR3 has 14 amino acids. The CDR3 DNA follows: TGTGCCAGCAGCTTAAATGTGGAGGGGTCGCAAAAAACCTTT. It encodes CASSLNVEGSQKTF.

The rearrangement links TRBV9 to TRBJ2-1; 7 nucleotides match TRBD1. Germline CDR1 reads SGDLS; CDR2 reads YYNGEE. Germline trimming cut 0 bases from V and 6 bases from J; bases unmatched to any gene: 6. The CDR3 runs 15 residues. The CDR3 nucleotides are TGTGCCAGCAGCGTAGTACAGGGGCTCGGCAATGAGCAGTTCTTC. Translating gives CASSVVQGLGNEQFF.

Concerning this clone: The identical CDR3 is also encoded by other nucleotide sequences in the sample. The chain is built from TRBV10-3 and TRBJ2-5, with TRBD1 as a possible D gene (5 bases). CDR1 and CDR2 from the germline V gene are ENHRY and SYGVKD. This CDR3 comprises 12 residues. V was pared by 4 bases and J by 2 bases, with 5 bases between. Written as DNA, the CDR3 is TGTGCCATCAGTGGACAGCAAGAGACCCAGTACTTC. Translation gives CAISGQQETQYF.

The chain recombines TRBV7-3 with TRBJ2-6, with D possibly matching TRBD1 (5 bases). The V gene lost 4 bases and the J gene lost 4 bases, with 14 bases spanning the gap. This CDR3 has 16 residues. Germline values: CDR1 SGHTA, CDR2 FQGTGA. This CDR3 is CASSSSQGTGANVLTF. In nucleotides, the CDR3 is TGTGCCAGCAGCTCCTCGCAGGGTACCGGGGCCAACGTCCTGACTTTC.

This chain links TRBV11-3 with TRBJ2-5; D gene uncertain. The CDR3 has 16 amino acids. Germline values: CDR1 SGHNT, CDR2 YENEEA. V was trimmed by 1 base and J by 5 bases, leaving 17 bases between them. The CDR3 spells CASSLGDKGSTETQYF. CDR3 bases: TGTGCCAGCAGCTTAGGTGATAAGGGCAGCACGGAGACCCAGTACTTC.

The V gene is TRBV11-3, the J gene TRBJ2-2; D may match TRBD1 or TRBD2 (5 bases each). Per the germline V gene, CDR1 is SGHNT and CDR2 is YENEEA. The CDR3 contains 15 residues. The ends were cut back, 5 bases at V and 1 base at J, with 11 bases in the middle. CDR3 region: CASSTGAKNTGELFF. CDR3 nucleotide sequence: TGTGCCAGCAGCACCGGGGCCAAGAACACCGGGGAGCTGTTTTTT.

This chain joins TRBV5-1 and TRBJ1-4; no clear D. Germline loops: CDR1 SGHRS, CDR2 YFSETQ. The CDR3 length is 16 residues. The V end lost 3 bases, the J end lost 0 bases, and 12 bases lay between the germline ends. CDR3 amino acids: CASSSRGDATNEKLFF. The CDR3 DNA sequence: TGCGCCAGCAGCTCCCGGGGAGACGCAACTAATGAAAAACTGTTTTTT.

The chain combines TRBV9 with TRBJ2-1, with 8 bases identical to TRBD2. After removal of 0 bases from V and 6 bases from J, the junction contained 5 bases not matched to a gene. The CDR3 has 15 residues. In germline, CDR1 is SGDLS, CDR2 YYNGEE. CDR3 in DNA: TGTGCCAGCAGCGTAGCCGGGGGGGCCCTCAATGAGCAGTTCTTC. The encoded protein is CASSVAGGALNEQFF.

The chain employs TRBV11-2 and TRBJ2-7, with TRBD1 matching over 8 bases. Trimming removed 1 base from V and 5 bases from J; junction bases left unmatched: 7. Germline V lookup: CDR1 SGHAT, CDR2 FQNNGV. The CDR3 has 15 amino acids. CDR3 in DNA: TGTGCCAGCAGCTTAGGCGGACAGGGAGTCCACGAGCAGTACGTC. It specifies CASSLGGQGVHEQYV.

The V call is TRBV6-5, the J call TRBJ1-5; 10 bases align to TRBD1. Trimming removed 6 bases from V and 6 bases from J; junction bases left unmatched: 5. CDR1 and CDR2 from the germline V gene are MNHEY and SVGAGI. The CDR3 spans 14 residues. The CDR3 bases are TGTGCCAGCAGCGCGACAGGGGGCTCTCAGCCCCAGCATTTT. Residues: CASSATGGSQPQHF.

The genes are TRBV5-1 and TRBJ2-1; weak D call: TRBD1 (5 bases). Per the germline V gene, CDR1 is SGHRS and CDR2 is YFSETQ. Trimming cost V 4 bases and J 3 bases, with 14 bases left between them. CDR3 length: 15 residues. CDR3 region: CASSRRGIDYNEQFF. DNA for the CDR3: TGCGCCAGCAGCCGTAGGGGAATCGACTACAATGAGCAGTTCTTC.

The V call is TRBV6-1, the J call TRBJ2-2; 11 bases line up with TRBD1. The CDR3 covers 15 residues. Germline V lookup: CDR1 MNHNS, CDR2 SASEGT. Germline trimming cut 8 bases from V and 7 bases from J; bases unmatched to any gene: 9. The CDR3 DNA follows: TGTGCCAGCCCGGAAGGACAGGGGGCGGTCGGGGAGCTGTTTTTT. Protein: CASPEGQGAVGELFF.